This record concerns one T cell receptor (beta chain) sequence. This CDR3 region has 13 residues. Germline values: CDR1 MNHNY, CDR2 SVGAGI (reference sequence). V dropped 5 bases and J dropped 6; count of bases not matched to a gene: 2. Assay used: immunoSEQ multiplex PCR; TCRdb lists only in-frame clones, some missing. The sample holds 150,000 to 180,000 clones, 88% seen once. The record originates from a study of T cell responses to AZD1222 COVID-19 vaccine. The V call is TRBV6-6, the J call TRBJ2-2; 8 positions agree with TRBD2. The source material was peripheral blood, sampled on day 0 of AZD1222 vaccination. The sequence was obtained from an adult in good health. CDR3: CASSPGGAGELFF. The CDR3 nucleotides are TGTGCCAGCAGTCCGGGAGGGGCCGGGGAGCTGTTTTTT.